These 20 T cell receptor beta chains share one sample of origin, sequenced in a study of control samples from healthy donors and cancer patients. Only in-frame clones appear in the TCRdb table, and some are missing; sequencing was by immunoSEQ multiplex PCR. The sample shows 150,000 to 200,000 clones, 90% of them seen only once. The material sequenced was blood. These receptors originate from a woman in her fifties or sixties in good health.

The genes are TRBV6-5 and TRBJ2-7, with D possibly TRBD1 on 5 matching bases. The CDR3 covers 11 residues. V lost 8 bases, J lost 10 bases, and 15 bases lay in between. Germline assignment: CDR1 MNHEY and CDR2 SVGAGI. The CDR3 sequence is CASFYRGSQYF. CDR3 DNA: TGTGCCAGCTTTTATAGGGGAAGCCAGTACTTC.

This chain connects TRBV7-2 to TRBJ1-6, with a tentative D call TRBD1 (6 bases). Germline V gene lookup returns CDR1 SGHTA and CDR2 FQGNSA. The CDR3 consists of 15 residues. Trimming removed 5 bases from V and 8 bases from J, with 16 bases in between. The CDR3 nucleotides read TGTGCCAGCAGCCTTGACAGGATCCCCTATTCACCCCTCCACTTT. It is translated as CASSLDRIPYSPLHF. The full variable domain, with the rest looked up from reference TRBV7-2 and TRBJ1-6, is GAGVSQSPSNKVTEKGKDVELRCDPISGHTALYWYRQSLGQGLEFLIYFQGNSAPDKSGLPSDRFSAERTGGSVSTLTIQRTQQEDSAVYLCASSLDRIPYSPLHFGNGTRLTVT.

This clone was detected only a few times. The V gene is TRBV19, the J gene TRBJ2-6, with D possibly TRBD2 on 5 matching bases. CDR3 length: 20 residues. Germline lookup yields CDR1 LNHDA and CDR2 SQIVND (reference sequence). V was trimmed by 3 bases and J by 1 base, leaving 22 bases between them. CDR3 in DNA: TGTGCCAGTAGTATCGGGGTGGTATCTCGTTATGGATCTGGGGCCAACGTCCTGACTTTC. Residues: CASSIGVVSRYGSGANVLTF.

The sample holds a few counts of this clone. CDR3 DNA: TGTGCCAGCAGCTTGTTTAGGGGACGGTTTGCTAACTATGGCTACACCTTC. This translates into CASSLFRGRFANYGYTF. The rearrangement uses TRBV5-6 and TRBJ1-2, with D tentatively TRBD1 (5 bases). The V end was cut by 1 base, the J end by 0 bases, with 16 bases between. CDR3 length equals 17 residues. Per the germline V gene, CDR1 is SGHDT and CDR2 is YYEEEE. The entire variable domain, with the rest obtained from reference TRBV5-6 and TRBJ1-2, is as follows: DAGVTQSPTHLIKTRGQQVTLRCSPKSGHDTVSWYQQALGQGPQFIFQYYEEEERQRGNFPDRFSGHQFPNYSSELNVNALLLGDSALYLCASSLFRGRFANYGYTFGSGTRLTVV.

This clone appeared a few times. The chain has TRBV7-9 and TRBJ2-3, with TRBD2 matching 7 bases. Germline V gives CDR1 SEHNR, CDR2 FQNEAQ (reference sequence). The CDR3 consists of 12 residues. After removal of 9 bases from V and 1 base from J, the junction contained 1 base not matched to a gene. The DNA of the CDR3 is TGTGCCAGTGGGGGGGGCACAGATACGCAGTATTTT. This encodes CASGGGTDTQYF. Looking up the rest from reference TRBV7-9 and TRBJ2-3 gives the full variable domain: DTGVSQNPRHKITKRGQNVTFRCDPISEHNRLYWYRQTLGQGPEFLTYFQNEAQLEKSRLLSDRFSAERPKGSFSTLEIQRTEQGDSAMYLCASGGGTDTQYFGPGTRLTVL.

The gene calls are TRBV4-1 and TRBJ2-1, with TRBD2 matching over 7 bases. Germline CDR1 and CDR2: MGHRA and YSYEKL. This CDR3 has 16 residues. With V trimmed by 3 bases and J by 4 bases, 9 bases remained unmatched. The CDR3 nucleotides read TGCGCCAGCAGCCAGGGTCTAGCGGAACATTACAATGAGCAGTTCTTC. Its protein is CASSQGLAEHYNEQFF.

The chain is built from TRBV15 and TRBJ1-1, with D unclear. CDR1 and CDR2 (germline): LNHNV, YYDKDF (reference sequence). V lost 2 bases and J lost 1, with 8 bases in between. This CDR3 spans 14 amino acids. Written as DNA, the CDR3 is TGTGCCACCAGCAGATTTGGGCAGAACACTGAAGCTTTCTTT. Translating gives CATSRFGQNTEAFF.

The chain links TRBV7-2 to TRBJ1-4; D possibly corresponds to TRBD1 (5 bases). Deletions cut 4 bases from V and 8 bases from J, with 17 bases between. The germline V gene encodes CDR1 SGHTA and CDR2 FQGNSA. The CDR3 is 15 residues long. The CDR3 reads CASSSTGTPAEKLFF. The CDR3 DNA reads TGTGCCAGCAGCTCAACCGGGACCCCGGCAGAAAAACTGTTTTTT.

The chain carries TRBV11-2 and TRBJ1-1, with 7 bases lining up with TRBD1. Germline CDR1 SGHAT, CDR2 FQNNGV. The length of the CDR3 is 16 residues. Trimming cost V 0 bases and J 1 base; bases outside gene matches: 5. CDR3 protein: CASSLEQGVTNTEAFF. The CDR3 DNA is TGTGCCAGCAGCTTAGAGCAGGGGGTCACGAACACTGAAGCTTTCTTT.

The V and J genes are TRBV4-3 and TRBJ2-5; 7 bases match TRBD2. V was pared by 5 bases and J by 2 bases, with 14 bases of the junction left unmatched. The CDR3 runs 17 residues. Per germline, CDR1 LGHNA and CDR2 YSLEER. CDR3 region: CASSDYCPRGDQETQYF. The CDR3 DNA follows: TGCGCCAGCAGCGACTATTGCCCCCGGGGGGATCAAGAGACCCAGTACTTC.

This chain links TRBV5-4 with TRBJ2-5, with D perhaps matching TRBD1 (6 bases). The germline CDR1 and CDR2 sequences are SGHNT and YYREEE (reference sequence). V was shortened by 4 bases and J by 5 bases, with 18 bases between the two germline ends. This CDR3 has 15 amino acids. CDR3 nucleotides: TGTGCCAGCAGCCGCAATGGTAGACAGGCGGAGACCCAGTACTTC. This translates into CASSRNGRQAETQYF.

This chain uses TRBV6-4 with TRBJ1-2, with D unresolved. Germline V CDR1 and CDR2: MRHNA, SNTAGT. V was pared by 3 bases and J by 4 bases, with 15 bases between. CDR3 length equals 15 residues. CDR3 protein: CASSDSPGRIYGYTF. CDR3 nucleotide sequence: TGTGCCAGCAGTGATTCTCCCGGCAGGATCTATGGCTACACCTTC.

This rearrangement joins TRBV30 to TRBJ2-5; D remains ambiguous. V lost 1 base to trimming and J lost 8 bases, with 8 bases between them. The CDR3 loop spans 11 amino acids. Looked up from germline, CDR1 is GTSNPN and CDR2 is SVGIG (reference sequence). Here the CDR3 reads CAWSESGTQYF. CDR3 coding DNA: TGTGCCTGGAGTGAATCGGGTACCCAGTACTTC.

The V and J genes are TRBV7-8 and TRBJ2-7; a possible D gene is TRBD2 (6 bases). Germline CDR1 reads SGHVS; CDR2 reads FQNEAQ. The CDR3 loop spans 17 amino acids. Between the trimmed V and J ends, which lost 1 base and 0 bases, there was a span of 16 bases. This CDR3 is CASSLVWDLKSSYEQYF. The CDR3 region has the DNA TGTGCCAGCAGCTTAGTATGGGACTTGAAATCCTCCTACGAGCAGTACTTC.

This clone was picked up one time. This chain links TRBV5-1 with TRBJ1-4; maybe TRBD1 (5 bases). The V end was cut by 5 bases, the J end by 7 bases, with 18 bases between. Germline CDR1 SGHRS, CDR2 YFSETQ. The CDR3 is 15 amino acids. The CDR3 DNA is TGCGCCAGCAGTATGCAATTAAGGGGTGGTGAAAAACTGTTTTTT. This translates into CASSMQLRGGEKLFF. The entire variable domain, with the rest obtained from reference TRBV5-1 and TRBJ1-4, is as follows: KAGVTQTPRYLIKTRGQQVTLSCSPISGHRSVSWYQQTPGQGLQFLFEYFSETQRNKGNFPGRFSGRQFSNSRSEMNVSTLELGDSALYLCASSMQLRGGEKLFFGSGTQLSVL.

V and J are TRBV11-2 and TRBJ1-5; D is unresolved. The CDR3 spans 15 residues. With 0 bases removed from V and 4 bases from J, the gap between germline ends came to 10 bases. Germline CDR1 and CDR2: SGHAT and FQNNGV. The CDR3 is CASSLDPEKNQPQHF. The CDR3 DNA reads as TGTGCCAGCAGCTTAGATCCAGAGAAAAATCAGCCCCAGCATTTT.

The chain recombines TRBV9 with TRBJ2-7, with a weak D call TRBD2 (6 bases). V was cut by 3 bases and J by 4 bases, with 11 bases left in between. The germline CDR1 and CDR2 sequences are SGDLS and YYNGEE. The CDR3 is 13 residues long. The CDR3 protein is CASSAFGGYEQYF. CDR3 DNA: TGTGCCAGCAGCGCCTTTGGAGGGTACGAGCAGTACTTC. Drawing the rest from reference TRBV9 and TRBJ2-7, the complete variable domain is DSGVTQTPKHLITATGQRVTLRCSPRSGDLSVYWYQQSLDQGLQFLIQYYNGEERAKGNILERFSAQQFPDLHSELNLSSLELGDSALYFCASSAFGGYEQYFGPGTRLTVT.

V gene TRBV2 combines with J gene TRBJ2-2, with 11 bases identical to TRBD2. V was clipped by 6 bases and J by 1 base; unmatched bases: 1. The CDR3 is made up of 15 amino acids. Germline V lookup: CDR1 SNHLY, CDR2 FYNNEI. CDR3 sequence reads: CASSGTSGNTGELFF. CDR3 sequence (DNA): TGTGCCAGCAGCGGGACTAGCGGGAACACCGGGGAGCTGTTTTTT.

CDR3 sequence (DNA): TGTGCCAGCAATCCGGGACGGCAAGAGACCCAGTACTTC. This translates into CASNPGRQETQYF. This chain connects TRBV2 to TRBJ2-5; D could derive from TRBD1 or TRBD2 (5 bases each). The germline gives CDR1 SNHLY, CDR2 FYNNEI. This CDR3 is 13 amino acids long. Trimming removed 7 bases from V and 2 bases from J, with 11 bases in between.

This sequence joins TRBV28 and TRBJ1-5; D is unresolved. This CDR3 comprises 17 residues. Trimming removed 1 base at V and 0 bases at J, with 13 bases between. Germline V gene data show CDR1 as MDHEN and CDR2 as SYDVKM. For the CDR3, the DNA is TGTGCCAGCAGTTTATATCGTCTGGAGTATAGCAATCAGCCCCAGCATTTT. It codes for CASSLYRLEYSNQPQHF.